This T cell receptor (beta chain) was found in a study of blood T cell repertoires in COVID-19. Study-wide background: In each case, the material was cDNA or gDNA derived from T cells, B-cell-depleted T cells, or PBMCs.

TCRdb's table, derived via immunoSEQ multiplex PCR, lists solely in-frame clones and lacks some. The sample holds about 91,000 clones, over 75% seen once. The TCR was taken from a man aged 65 to 79 with acute or convalescent COVID-19. The sequenced sample was peripheral blood.

CDR3 in DNA: TGTGCCAGCATCCCGCAGGGGGGGAACACTGAAGCTTTCTTT. Its translation: CASIPQGGNTEAFF. This chain connects TRBV2 to TRBJ1-1; 7 positions agree with TRBD1. The length of the CDR3 is 14 residues. The ends lost 7 bases at V and 1 base at J; junction bases unmatched: 6. CDR1 is SNHLY, CDR2 FYNNEI, per germline.